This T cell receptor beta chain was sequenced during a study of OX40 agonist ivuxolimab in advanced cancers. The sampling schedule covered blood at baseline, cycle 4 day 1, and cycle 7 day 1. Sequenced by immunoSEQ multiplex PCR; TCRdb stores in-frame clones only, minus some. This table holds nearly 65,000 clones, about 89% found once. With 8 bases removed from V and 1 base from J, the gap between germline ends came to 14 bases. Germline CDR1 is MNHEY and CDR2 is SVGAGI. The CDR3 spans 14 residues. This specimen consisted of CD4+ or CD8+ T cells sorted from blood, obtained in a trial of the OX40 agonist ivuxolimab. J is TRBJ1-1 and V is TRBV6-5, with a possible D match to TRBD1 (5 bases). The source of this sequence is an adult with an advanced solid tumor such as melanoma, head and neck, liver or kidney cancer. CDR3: CASRPGVENTEAFF. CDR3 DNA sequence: TGTGCCAGCCGACCGGGGGTCGAGAACACTGAAGCTTTCTTT.